The 11 T cell receptor beta chains given below trace back to one sample, sequenced in a study of beta chain features in type 1 diabetes. What was sequenced were expressed TCRB transcripts, since all of the isolated RNA had been reverse transcribed. The protocol was immunoSEQ multiplex PCR, while the TCRdb copy is restricted to in-frame clones and leaves out a portion. This table has about 260,000 clones, around 65% appearing once. The sample comprised naive CD4+ T cells from blood. These receptors were obtained from a man aged 25 to 45 in good health.

There are a few counts of this clone. V and J are TRBV27 and TRBJ1-2; D gene ambiguous. The V end was cut by 3 bases, the J end by 2 bases, with 7 bases between. Germline assignment: CDR1 MNHEY and CDR2 SMNVEV (reference sequence). The CDR3 has 13 amino acids. The CDR3 sequence is CASSLTSNYGYTF. CDR3 nucleotide sequence: TGTGCCAGCAGTTTGACTTCAAACTATGGCTACACCTTC.

The V gene is TRBV7-9, the J gene TRBJ1-2; 11 nucleotides align to TRBD1. Germline values: CDR1 SEHNR, CDR2 FQNEAQ (reference sequence). CDR3 length: 16 amino acids. V trimming: 4 bases; J trimming: 2 bases; junction bases outside the gene matches: 6. The CDR3: CASSWRTGGENYGYTF. In DNA form, the CDR3 reads TGTGCCAGCAGCTGGCGGACAGGGGGCGAAAACTATGGCTACACCTTC.

The chain carries TRBV2 and TRBJ1-1; 7 bases agree with TRBD1. Germline values: CDR1 SNHLY, CDR2 FYNNEI. The CDR3 runs to 13 residues. With 4 bases clipped from V and 2 bases from J, the junction kept 1 base outside the gene matches. In DNA, the CDR3 is TGTGCCAGCAGTGCAGGGGGAAACACTGAAGCTTTCTTT. It yields the protein CASSAGGNTEAFF.

This clone has only one observation. J is TRBJ2-6 and V is TRBV2; maybe TRBD1 (6 bases). There are 15 residues in the CDR3. Germline V CDR1 and CDR2: SNHLY, FYNNEI. Trimming removed 6 bases from V and 0 bases from J, with 9 bases in between. The CDR3 here is CASREDSSGANVLTF. The CDR3 nucleotides are TGTGCCAGCAGAGAGGACAGCTCTGGGGCCAACGTCCTGACTTTC.

The CDR3 sequence is CASGTGELFF. In nucleotides, the CDR3 is TGTGCCAGCGGTACCGGGGAGCTGTTTTTT. The chain employs TRBV6-5 and TRBJ2-2, with D uncertain. This CDR3 is built from 10 residues. With 8 bases removed from V and 5 bases from J, the gap between germline ends came to 3 bases. Germline CDR1 MNHEY, CDR2 SVGAGI.

The chain is built from TRBV25-1 and TRBJ2-1; TRBD1 agrees at 8 bases. The CDR3 sequence is 11 residues long. The germline V gene encodes CDR1 MGHDK and CDR2 SYGVNS. Losses at the gene ends were 8 bases for V and 9 bases for J; bases not matched to a gene: 3. The CDR3: CASGQGAEQFF. The CDR3 region has the DNA TGTGCCAGCGGACAGGGAGCTGAGCAGTTCTTC.

The chain carries TRBV29-1 and TRBJ2-2, with D possibly matching TRBD2 (6 bases). The CDR3 loop spans 13 amino acids. CDR1 SQVTM and CDR2 ANQGSEA come from the germline V gene. V shed 3 bases and J shed 6 bases, with 11 bases lying between them. The CDR3 protein is CSVDLATPGELFF. CDR3 nucleotides: TGCAGCGTTGACCTAGCGACCCCCGGGGAGCTGTTTTTT.

This chain uses TRBV29-1 with TRBJ2-3; no clear D. V was clipped by 4 bases and J by 6 bases, with 17 bases between them. This CDR3 has 14 residues. From germline, CDR1 is SQVTM and CDR2 ANQGSEA. The CDR3 coding sequence is TGCAGCGTTGGATTTTGGTCCAGTCAGGATACGCAGTATTTT. Its translation: CSVGFWSSQDTQYF.

The rearrangement links TRBV2 to TRBJ1-2; the D gene is possibly TRBD1 (5 bases). The CDR3 loop spans 12 amino acids. The germline V gene has CDR1 SNHLY and CDR2 FYNNEI. Between the trimmed V and J ends, which lost 6 bases and 4 bases, there was a span of 9 bases. CDR3 sequence reads: CASREGSYGYTF. The DNA of the CDR3 is TGTGCCAGCAGGGAGGGGAGCTATGGCTACACCTTC. Looking up the rest from reference TRBV2 and TRBJ1-2 gives the full variable domain: EPEVTQTPSHQVTQMGQEVILRCVPISNHLYFYWYRQILGQKVEFLVSFYNNEISEKSEIFDDQFSVERPDGSNFTLKIRSTKLEDSAMYFCASREGSYGYTFGSGTRLTVV.

This clone was detected only once. This chain connects TRBV5-6 to TRBJ1-2; D ambiguous. The germline gives CDR1 SGHDT, CDR2 YYEEEE. This CDR3 spans 15 amino acids. V lost 4 bases and J lost 4, with 17 bases in between. The CDR3: CASSTLDSRAYGYTF. The CDR3 region has the DNA TGTGCCAGCAGCACGCTTGATAGTAGGGCCTATGGCTACACCTTC.

The V gene is TRBV7-2, the J gene TRBJ2-7; 9 bases are a match to TRBD2. Germline CDR1 SGHTA, CDR2 FQGNSA. V dropped 5 bases and J dropped 2; count of bases not matched to a gene: 4. The CDR3 is made up of 14 amino acids. CDR3 residues: CASSISGGPYEQYF. CDR3 DNA sequence: TGTGCCAGCAGCATAAGCGGGGGGCCCTACGAGCAGTACTTC.